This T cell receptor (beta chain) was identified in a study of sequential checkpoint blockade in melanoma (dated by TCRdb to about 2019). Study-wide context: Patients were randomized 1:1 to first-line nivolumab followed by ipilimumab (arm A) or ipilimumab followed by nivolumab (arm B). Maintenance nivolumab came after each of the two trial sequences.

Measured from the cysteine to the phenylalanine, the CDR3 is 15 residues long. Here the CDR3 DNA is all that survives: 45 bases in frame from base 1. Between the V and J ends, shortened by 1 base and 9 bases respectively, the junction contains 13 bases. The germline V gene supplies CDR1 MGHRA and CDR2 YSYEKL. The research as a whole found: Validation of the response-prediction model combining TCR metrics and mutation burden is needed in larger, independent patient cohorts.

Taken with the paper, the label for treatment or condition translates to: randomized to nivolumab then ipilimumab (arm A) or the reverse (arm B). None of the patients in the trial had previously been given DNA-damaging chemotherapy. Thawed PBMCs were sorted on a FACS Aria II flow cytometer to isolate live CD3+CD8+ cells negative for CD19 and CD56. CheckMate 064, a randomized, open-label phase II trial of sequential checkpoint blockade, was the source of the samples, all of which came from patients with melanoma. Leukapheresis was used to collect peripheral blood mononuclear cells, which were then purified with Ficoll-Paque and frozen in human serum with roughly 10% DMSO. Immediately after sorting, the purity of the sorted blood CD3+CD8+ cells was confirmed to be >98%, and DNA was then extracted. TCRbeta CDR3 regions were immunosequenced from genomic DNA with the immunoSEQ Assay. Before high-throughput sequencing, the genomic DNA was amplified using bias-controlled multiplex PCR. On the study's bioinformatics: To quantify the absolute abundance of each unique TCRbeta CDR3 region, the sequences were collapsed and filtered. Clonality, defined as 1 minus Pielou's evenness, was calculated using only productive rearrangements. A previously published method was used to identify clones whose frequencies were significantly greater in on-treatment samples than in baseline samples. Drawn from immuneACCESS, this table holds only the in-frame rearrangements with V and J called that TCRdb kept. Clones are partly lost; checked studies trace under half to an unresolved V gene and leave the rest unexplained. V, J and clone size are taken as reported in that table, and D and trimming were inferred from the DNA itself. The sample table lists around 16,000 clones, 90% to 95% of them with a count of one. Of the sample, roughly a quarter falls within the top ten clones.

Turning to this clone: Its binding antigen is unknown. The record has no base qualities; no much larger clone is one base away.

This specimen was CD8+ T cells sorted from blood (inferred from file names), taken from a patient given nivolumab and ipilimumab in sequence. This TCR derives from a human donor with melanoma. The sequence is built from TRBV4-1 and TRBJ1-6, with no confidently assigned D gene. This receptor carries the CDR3 CASSQVTYSVSPLHF. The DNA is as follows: TGCGCCAGCAGCCAAGTAACCTACTCGGTTTCACCCCTCCACTTT.